This TCR beta chain was recovered during a study of T-cell reconstitution after alpha-beta-depleted transplantation in children. For TCRbeta, the library was prepared with unique molecular identifiers. MiXCR was run by TCRdb on the PCR reads, yielding one entry per CDR3 protein. The table shows roughly 300,000 distinct CDR3 sequences, with approximately 10% occurring only once. Ten or more counts support this clonotype. Its antigen is still unknown. Overall study findings and caveats: Surviving recipient T cells and thymic progenitors produced the high day-60 TCRbeta diversity seen in some patients. By one year post-transplant, T-cell counts and diversity largely arose from T cells that were newly produced. Alpha-beta T cells present about two months after transplant were reported to originate from several hundred expanded graft clones.

The CDR3 spans 13 residues. The V end lost 7 bases, the J end lost 7 bases, and 17 bases lay between the germline ends. Germline V gives CDR1 MDHEN, CDR2 SYDVKM. V is TRBV28 and J is TRBJ2-7, with D perhaps matching TRBD1 (6 bases). The sample was peripheral blood, taken 180 days after TCRalphabeta/CD19-depleted stem cell transplant. The clonotype comes from a male patient between 2 and 10 years old who had a stem cell transplant for chronic granulomatous disease, so the T cells may come from the graft donor. The CDR3 DNA follows: TGTGCCAGCATCCCAGGGGAGATGGGAGAGCAGTACTTC. It translates to CASIPGEMGEQYF.